Listed here are 28 T cell receptor beta chains from one sample, sequenced in a study of OX40 agonist ivuxolimab in advanced cancers. Sequencing used immunoSEQ multiplex PCR; TCRdb keeps in-frame clones, though not all of them. The sample lists about 160,000 clones; roughly 92% were seen once. The specimen was CD4+ or CD8+ T cells sorted from blood, collected in a trial of the OX40 agonist ivuxolimab. The receptors shown here come from an adult with an advanced solid tumor such as melanoma, head and neck, liver or kidney cancer.

This clone was seen more than once but under ten times. CDR3 in DNA: TGTGCCAGCAGCATCGCCGCGGACAGGCAAGTCACAGATACGCAGTATTTT. This codes for CASSIAADRQVTDTQYF. The chain carries TRBV4-2 and TRBJ2-3, with TRBD1 identical over 7 bases. The CDR3 consists of 17 residues. V shed 5 bases, J shed 2 bases, and the junction held 13 bases outside the gene matches. CDR1 LGHNA and CDR2 YNFKEQ come from the germline V gene.

V is TRBV11-2 and J is TRBJ2-5, with 10 bases matching TRBD2. The CDR3 is 16 amino acids. J lost 4 bases, V lost 2 bases, and 7 bases had no gene match. CDR1 SGHAT and CDR2 FQNNGV come from the germline V gene. CDR3 nucleotides: TGTGCCAGCAGCTTAAGGCTAGCGGGAGTATTAGAGACCCAGTACTTC. It is translated as CASSLRLAGVLETQYF.

This clone was found once. V and J are TRBV5-1 and TRBJ2-3; 9 nucleotides agree with TRBD1. Unmatched junction bases numbered 9, after V lost 3 bases and J lost 4 bases. Germline CDR1 and CDR2: SGHRS and YFSETQ. There are 16 residues in the CDR3. CDR3 amino acids: CASSSISGQGPDTQYF. In DNA, the CDR3 is TGCGCCAGCAGCTCAATCTCGGGACAGGGACCAGATACGCAGTATTTT.

The genes are TRBV5-1 and TRBJ2-1, with D possibly TRBD1 on 6 matching bases. The CDR3 is made up of 15 amino acids. The V gene lost 4 bases and the J gene lost 4 bases, with 15 bases spanning the gap. Per germline, CDR1 SGHRS and CDR2 YFSETQ. CDR3: CASSLQGQNYNEQFF. The CDR3, as DNA: TGCGCCAGCAGCCTACAGGGCCAAAATTACAATGAGCAGTTCTTC.

V usage is TRBV6-5 and J usage is TRBJ1-2; no clear D gene. The CDR3 is 13 amino acids. Trimming stripped 4 bases from V and 2 bases from J, with 8 bases between. Germline V CDR1 and CDR2: MNHEY, SVGAGI. In nucleotides, the CDR3 is TGTGCCAGCAGTTTCCCAGAAAACTATGGCTACACCTTC. Translated, it gives CASSFPENYGYTF.

The chain has TRBV18 and TRBJ1-1; 7 bases map to TRBD1. The CDR3 extends over 15 amino acids. In germline, CDR1 is KGHSH, CDR2 LQKENI. Unmatched junction bases numbered 9, after V lost 4 bases and J lost 4 bases. The DNA of the CDR3 is TGTGCCAGCTCACGCAGAGAGGGGGCGCCCACTGAAGCTTTCTTT. It codes for CASSRREGAPTEAFF.

This chain joins TRBV5-4 and TRBJ1-2; no definite D call. This CDR3 spans 14 amino acids. Germline assignment: CDR1 SGHNT and CDR2 YYREEE (reference sequence). Deletions cut 2 bases from V and 4 bases from J, with 12 bases between. The CDR3 sequence: CASSFGRETYGYTF. For the CDR3, the DNA is TGTGCCAGCAGCTTCGGACGGGAGACCTATGGCTACACCTTC. The full variable domain, in which reference TRBV5-4 and TRBJ1-2 provide the parts outside the CDR3, is ETGVTQSPTHLIKTRGQQVTLRCSSQSGHNTVSWYQQALGQGPQFIFQYYREEENGRGNFPPRFSGLQFPNYSSELNVNALELDDSALYLCASSFGRETYGYTFGSGTRLTVV.

The chain uses TRBV5-1 and TRBJ2-7, with D possibly being TRBD1 or TRBD2 (5 bases each). The V gene lost 2 bases and the J gene lost 3 bases, with 15 bases spanning the gap. Germline V gene data show CDR1 as SGHRS and CDR2 as YFSETQ. This CDR3 contains 15 residues. Here the CDR3 DNA reads TGCGCCAGCAGCTTATTCCGGGACGGAAGCTACGAGCAGTACTTC. As protein: CASSLFRDGSYEQYF.

This chain links TRBV2 with TRBJ1-1; possible D gene TRBD1, 5 bases. V lost 10 bases and J lost 3, with 15 bases in between. The CDR3 sequence is 13 residues long. Germline CDR1 SNHLY, CDR2 FYNNEI. CDR3 in DNA: TGTGCCACCACCCCGGGGCCGGACACTGAAGCTTTCTTT. Translating gives CATTPGPDTEAFF.

The chain couples TRBV15 to TRBJ1-2, with D possibly matching TRBD1 (5 bases). From germline, CDR1 is LNHNV and CDR2 YYDKDF (reference sequence). V shed 0 bases and J shed 2 bases, with 10 bases lying between them. There are 15 residues in the CDR3. The CDR3 nucleotides are TGTGCCACCAGCAGAGATTTTGCAGGGAACTATGGCTACACCTTC. Translation gives CATSRDFAGNYGYTF. Variable domain in full (rest from reference TRBV15 and TRBJ1-2): DAMVIQNPRYQVTQFGKPVTLSCSQTLNHNVMYWYQQKSSQAPKLLFHYYDKDFNNEADTPDNFQSRRPNTSFCFLDIRSPGLGDTAMYLCATSRDFAGNYGYTFGSGTRLTVV.

The chain employs TRBV18 and TRBJ2-2; D is unresolved. V was trimmed by 5 bases and J by 3 bases, leaving 22 bases between them. Germline V gene sequence: CDR1 KGHSH, CDR2 LQKENI. This CDR3 spans 18 amino acids. CDR3 sequence (DNA): TGTGCCAGCTCATTGATTCATAACGATAGACGGGACACCGGGGAGCTGTTTTTT. It yields the protein CASSLIHNDRRDTGELFF. Filled out from reference TRBV18 and TRBJ2-2, the complete variable domain reads NAGVMQNPRHLVRRRGQEARLRCSPMKGHSHVYWYRQLPEEGLKFMVYLQKENIIDESGMPKERFSAEFPKEGPSILRIQQVVRGDSAAYFCASSLIHNDRRDTGELFFGEGSRLTVL.

The chain employs TRBV9 and TRBJ2-2; possibly TRBD1 or TRBD2 for D (5 bases each). The CDR3 loop spans 17 amino acids. Trimming pared 0 bases from V and 4 bases from J, leaving 16 bases between. Germline V gene lookup returns CDR1 SGDLS and CDR2 YYNGEE. The DNA for the CDR3 is TGTGCCAGCAGCGTAGCCGGGGCTCCCCTGGGCACCGGGGAGCTGTTTTTT. It codes for CASSVAGAPLGTGELFF. Looking up the rest from reference TRBV9 and TRBJ2-2 gives the full variable domain: DSGVTQTPKHLITATGQRVTLRCSPRSGDLSVYWYQQSLDQGLQFLIQYYNGEERAKGNILERFSAQQFPDLHSELNLSSLELGDSALYFCASSVAGAPLGTGELFFGEGSRLTVL.

The chain has TRBV18 and TRBJ2-1; TRBD2 matches 12 bases. Germline V gene lookup returns CDR1 KGHSH and CDR2 LQKENI. With V trimmed by 3 bases and J by 5 bases, 14 bases remained unmatched. This CDR3 has 19 amino acids. The CDR3 reads CASSPKPGPSGRADNEQFF. The CDR3 DNA reads as TGTGCCAGCTCACCGAAGCCCGGTCCTAGCGGGAGGGCCGACAATGAGCAGTTCTTC.

The rearrangement joins TRBV16 to TRBJ2-5; D unclear. V shed 4 bases and J shed 0 bases, with 6 bases lying between them. The length of the CDR3 is 13 residues. Looked up from germline, CDR1 is KGHSY and CDR2 is FQNENV. The CDR3 bases are TGTGCCAGCAGCCCGCCTAACCAAGAGACCCAGTACTTC. Residues: CASSPPNQETQYF.

A few counts support this clone. The chain carries TRBV7-2 and TRBJ2-5; 9 nucleotides match TRBD2. The V gene end was trimmed by 5 bases and the J gene end by 5 bases; junction bases not matched to a gene: 12. The CDR3 loop spans 16 amino acids. Germline CDR1 SGHTA, CDR2 FQGNSA. CDR3 sequence reads: CASSPGGTSRRETQYF. In DNA, the CDR3 is TGTGCCAGCAGCCCGGGCGGGACTAGCAGGAGGGAGACCCAGTACTTC.

The chain carries TRBV5-1 and TRBJ1-1; D uncertain. The ends were cut back, 3 bases at V and 3 bases at J, with 6 bases in the middle. The CDR3 loop spans 12 amino acids. Per germline, CDR1 SGHRS and CDR2 YFSETQ. The CDR3: CASSSGDTEAFF. The DNA for the CDR3 is TGCGCCAGCAGCTCGGGAGACACTGAAGCTTTCTTT.

This chain joins TRBV20-1 and TRBJ2-1, with no clear D. The CDR3 spans 10 residues. V lost 3 bases to trimming and J lost 10 bases, with 7 bases between them. Germline V gene sequence: CDR1 DFQATT, CDR2 SNEGSKA (reference sequence). CDR3 in amino acids: CSAREEEQFF. The CDR3 DNA reads as TGCAGTGCTAGGGAAGAGGAGCAGTTCTTC.

The chain carries TRBV5-4 and TRBJ2-7; 7 bases are a match to TRBD1. This CDR3 region has 13 residues. J gave up 3 bases and V 2 bases, and 2 bases lay outside the gene matches. The germline V gene has CDR1 SGHNT and CDR2 YYREEE (reference sequence). CDR3: CASSFRDSYEQYF. The CDR3, as DNA: TGTGCCAGCAGCTTTAGGGACAGCTACGAGCAGTACTTC. The variable domain in full, completed from reference TRBV5-4 and TRBJ2-7, reads ETGVTQSPTHLIKTRGQQVTLRCSSQSGHNTVSWYQQALGQGPQFIFQYYREEENGRGNFPPRFSGLQFPNYSSELNVNALELDDSALYLCASSFRDSYEQYFGPGTRLTVT.

The chain employs TRBV19 and TRBJ1-2; possibly TRBD1 for D (5 bases). The CDR3 contains 19 residues. Germline V gives CDR1 LNHDA, CDR2 SQIVND (reference sequence). The V and J ends lost 6 bases and 4 bases respectively, with 30 bases between them. CDR3 sequence (DNA): TGTGCCAGTAGACCTGGGCGGCCAGGGAGCCCAGCAAGGGTCTATGGCTACACCTTC. It specifies CASRPGRPGSPARVYGYTF.

The chain uses TRBV7-6 and TRBJ1-2; D is possibly TRBD1 (5 bases). CDR1 and CDR2 (germline): SGHVS, FNYEAQ. This CDR3 has 12 amino acids. Trimming stripped 5 bases from V and 7 bases from J, with 11 bases between. The CDR3 sequence: CASSGDEGGYTF. The CDR3 region has the DNA TGTGCCAGCAGCGGGGACGAGGGTGGCTACACCTTC.

This chain joins TRBV30 and TRBJ2-7, with no clear D. This CDR3 is 11 amino acids long. Trimming pared 8 bases from V and 0 bases from J, leaving 8 bases between. Germline CDR1 and CDR2: GTSNPN and SVGIG (reference sequence). The CDR3 nucleotides read TGTGCCGGCGGTACCTCCTACGAGCAGTACTTC. This translates into CAGGTSYEQYF.

J is TRBJ2-5 and V is TRBV20-1; 13 nucleotides align to TRBD2. The CDR3 covers 11 residues. Per germline, CDR1 DFQATT and CDR2 SNEGSKA (reference sequence). V trimming: 5 bases; J trimming: 10 bases; junction bases outside the gene matches: 1. The chain's CDR3 is CSAWTSGSQYF. The CDR3 DNA reads TGCAGTGCTTGGACTAGCGGGAGCCAGTACTTC.

As regards this clone: The sample has other DNA sequences that encode this CDR3 too. The rearrangement joins TRBV7-2 to TRBJ1-3, with D unresolved. Germline V CDR1 and CDR2: SGHTA, FQGNSA. Trimming cost V 5 bases and J 4 bases, with 9 bases left between them. The CDR3 is made up of 13 amino acids. The CDR3 coding sequence is TGTGCCAGCAGCCCATCACAGGGAAACACCATATATTTT. Protein: CASSPSQGNTIYF.

The chain uses TRBV14 and TRBJ2-3, with 8 bases matching TRBD1. This CDR3 is 14 amino acids long. J gave up 3 bases and V 5 bases, and 4 bases lay outside the gene matches. Germline V gene sequence: CDR1 SGHDN, CDR2 FVKESK. The CDR3 reads CASSLDRGTDTQYF. The DNA for the CDR3 is TGTGCCAGCAGCTTAGACAGGGGAACAGATACGCAGTATTTT. The full variable domain, with the rest looked up from reference TRBV14 and TRBJ2-3, is EAGVTQFPSHSVIEKGQTVTLRCDPISGHDNLYWYRRVMGKEIKFLLHFVKESKQDESGMPNNRFLAERTGGTYSTLKVQPAELEDSGVYFCASSLDRGTDTQYFGPGTRLTVL.

The chain has TRBV7-2 and TRBJ1-1; D possibly corresponds to TRBD1 (6 bases). Per the germline V gene, CDR1 is SGHTA and CDR2 is FQGNSA. This CDR3 has 15 residues. The germline V and J ends were trimmed by 5 bases and 4 bases, with 17 bases remaining between them. The CDR3 nucleotides are TGTGCCAGCAGCCCAAACAGGGTTAGGGGCACTGAAGCTTTCTTT. Translated: CASSPNRVRGTEAFF.

The chain couples TRBV28 to TRBJ1-5; 10 bases line up with TRBD1. V dropped 5 bases and J dropped 6; count of bases not matched to a gene: 7. This CDR3 contains 15 residues. The germline V gene has CDR1 MDHEN and CDR2 SYDVKM. The CDR3 protein is CASSGAGTGAQPQHF. The CDR3 DNA follows: TGTGCCAGCAGTGGGGCCGGGACAGGGGCTCAGCCCCAGCATTTT.

This chain joins TRBV15 and TRBJ1-1; tentative D call: TRBD1 (6 bases). This CDR3 comprises 16 residues. Per germline, CDR1 LNHNV and CDR2 YYDKDF (reference sequence). Trimming removed 11 bases from V and 4 bases from J, with 26 bases in between. For the CDR3, the DNA is TGTGCCTCAGGGGAGGGGAAGGGTTTCGGGAGCACTGAAGCTTTCTTT. It is translated as CASGEGKGFGSTEAFF.

V gene TRBV7-9 combines with J gene TRBJ1-5; 9 bases line up with TRBD1. The CDR3 runs 16 residues. The germline V gene encodes CDR1 SEHNR and CDR2 FQNEAQ (reference sequence). V trimming: 5 bases; J trimming: 6 bases; junction bases outside the gene matches: 11. CDR3 in DNA: TGTGCCAGCAGCCCCGGGACAGGGAATCTAGCTCAGCCCCAGCATTTT. Residues: CASSPGTGNLAQPQHF. The full variable domain, completed using reference TRBV7-9 and TRBJ1-5, is DTGVSQNPRHKITKRGQNVTFRCDPISEHNRLYWYRQTLGQGPEFLTYFQNEAQLEKSRLLSDRFSAERPKGSFSTLEIQRTEQGDSAMYLCASSPGTGNLAQPQHFGDGTRLSIL.